This is a list of T cell receptor beta chains from one sample in a study of T-cell memory formation after mild COVID-19. In TCRdb, the 5' RACE reads were re-called with MiXCR into one record per CDR3 protein. The table has 450,000 to 650,000 distinct CDR3 sequences, roughly 18% seen once. The sample taken for sequencing was PBMCs or a T cell subset sorted from them (not recorded which). These receptors came from an adult woman who had mild COVID-19 (a few samples of this study predate the infection). Cell type and time point are not known. The CDR3 runs from the conserved cysteine through the conserved F or W. The D gene is left open where the match is weak. Clone size, where shown, is once, few, many, or a class for clones that have expanded.

CDR3 protein: CASSPRSYNEQFF
CDR3 DNA: TGTGCCAGCTCACCTCGAAGTTACAATGAGCAGTTCTTC
clone size: .
D gene: .
J gene: TRBJ2-1
V gene: TRBV18

CDR3 protein: CAISRSGPSSYEQYF
CDR3 DNA: TGTGCCATCAGTAGGTCAGGCCCAAGCTCCTACGAGCAGTACTTC
clone size: few
D gene: .
J gene: TRBJ2-7
V gene: TRBV10-3

CDR3 protein: CASSGDRGDTQYF
CDR3 DNA: TGTGCCAGCAGTGGCGACAGGGGAGATACGCAGTATTTT
clone size: few
D gene: TRBD1
J gene: TRBJ2-3
V gene: TRBV6-4

CDR3 protein: CATQVGGPSSYEQYF
CDR3 DNA: TGTGCCACCCAGGTAGGGGGGCCCTCCTCCTACGAGCAGTACTTC
clone size: few
D gene: .
J gene: TRBJ2-7
V gene: TRBV6-6

CDR3 protein: CASSLDRDFINYEQYF
CDR3 DNA: TGTGCCAGCAGCTTGGACCGGGACTTCATAAACTACGAGCAGTACTTC
clone size: few
D gene: .
J gene: TRBJ2-7
V gene: TRBV7-9

CDR3 protein: CASTPLTYNEQFF
CDR3 DNA: TGTGCCAGCACCCCCTTGACGTACAATGAGCAGTTCTTC
clone size: .
D gene: .
J gene: TRBJ2-1
V gene: TRBV11-2

CDR3 protein: CASSLQGGSNTEAFF
CDR3 DNA: TGCGCCAGCAGCTTGCAGGGGGGTTCGAACACTGAAGCTTTCTTT
clone size: .
D gene: TRBD1
J gene: TRBJ1-1
V gene: TRBV5-1

CDR3 protein: CSGLAGFNEQFF
CDR3 DNA: TGCAGTGGACTAGCGGGATTTAATGAGCAGTTCTTC
clone size: .
D gene: TRBD2
J gene: TRBJ2-1
V gene: TRBV20-1

CDR3 protein: CATSGRGSKDTQYF
CDR3 DNA: TGTGCCACCAGTGGAAGGGGGTCGAAAGATACGCAGTATTTT
clone size: .
D gene: .
J gene: TRBJ2-3
V gene: TRBV24-1

CDR3 protein: CASSQEVPGTSTDTQYF
CDR3 DNA: TGTGCCAGCAGCCAAGAAGTACCGGGGACAAGCACAGATACGCAGTATTTT
clone size: .
D gene: .
J gene: TRBJ2-3
V gene: TRBV14

CDR3 protein: CASSQDARSTDTQYF
CDR3 DNA: TGTGCCAGCAGCCAAGATGCGAGGAGCACAGATACGCAGTATTTT
clone size: few
D gene: .
J gene: TRBJ2-3
V gene: TRBV4-2

CDR3 protein: CASSKSGGETQYF
CDR3 DNA: TGTGCCAGCAGCAAAAGTGGTGGAGAGACCCAGTACTTC
clone size: .
D gene: .
J gene: TRBJ2-5
V gene: TRBV7-3

CDR3 protein: CASSPERPGLLGVEQYF
CDR3 DNA: TGTGCCAGCAGCCCAGAGAGACCGGGACTCCTCGGAGTAGAGCAGTACTTC
clone size: few
D gene: .
J gene: TRBJ2-7
V gene: TRBV9

CDR3 protein: CASYLKDSPYEQYF
CDR3 DNA: TGTGCCAGCTACCTTAAGGACTCCCCCTACGAGCAGTACTTC
clone size: few
D gene: .
J gene: TRBJ2-7
V gene: TRBV6-6

CDR3 protein: CASKMDSAQYF
CDR3 DNA: TGTGCCAGCAAAATGGACTCGGCCCAGTACTTC
clone size: few
D gene: .
J gene: TRBJ2-5
V gene: TRBV27

CDR3 protein: CASRWTGATGELFF
CDR3 DNA: TGTGCCAGCAGGTGGACAGGGGCCACCGGGGAGCTGTTTTTT
clone size: few
D gene: TRBD1
J gene: TRBJ2-2
V gene: TRBV11-3

CDR3 protein: CSVPASGKTQYF
CDR3 DNA: TGCAGCGTCCCTGCGTCCGGGAAGACCCAGTACTTC
clone size: few
D gene: .
J gene: TRBJ2-5
V gene: TRBV29-1

CDR3 protein: CASRRLALTQETQYF
CDR3 DNA: TGTGCCAGCAGGCGCCTAGCGCTGACCCAAGAGACCCAGTACTTC
clone size: .
D gene: .
J gene: TRBJ2-5
V gene: TRBV6-2/TRBV6-3

CDR3 protein: CAWSVQDLAEQYF
CDR3 DNA: TGTGCCTGGAGTGTGCAGGACCTGGCCGAGCAGTACTTC
clone size: .
D gene: .
J gene: TRBJ2-7
V gene: TRBV30

CDR3 protein: CASTYSDHTDTQYF
CDR3 DNA: TGTGCCAGCACTTACTCGGACCACACAGATACGCAGTATTTT
clone size: .
D gene: .
J gene: TRBJ2-3
V gene: TRBV6-6

CDR3 protein: CASSQLAGPAYEQYF
CDR3 DNA: TGTGCCAGCAGCCAACTAGCGGGGCCGGCCTACGAGCAGTACTTC
clone size: few
D gene: TRBD2
J gene: TRBJ2-7
V gene: TRBV27

CDR3 protein: CASAPKGESGANVLTF
CDR3 DNA: TGTGCTAGTGCCCCCAAAGGGGAATCTGGGGCCAACGTCCTGACTTTC
clone size: few
D gene: .
J gene: TRBJ2-6
V gene: TRBV12-5

CDR3 protein: CASTTYGETSHAAFF
CDR3 DNA: TGTGCCAGCACCACCTATGGGGAAACTTCCCACGCAGCTTTCTTT
clone size: many
D gene: .
J gene: TRBJ1-1
V gene: TRBV6-5

CDR3 protein: CASSAPFETQYF
CDR3 DNA: TGTGCCAGCAGCGCCCCGTTCGAGACCCAGTACTTC
clone size: .
D gene: .
J gene: TRBJ2-5
V gene: TRBV7-9

CDR3 protein: CASSVEGAWRDTQYF
CDR3 DNA: TGTGCCAGCAGCGTAGAAGGGGCCTGGAGAGATACGCAGTATTTT
clone size: few
D gene: .
J gene: TRBJ2-3
V gene: TRBV9

CDR3 protein: CASGTGGVLTF
CDR3 DNA: TGTGCCAGCGGGACGGGAGGCGTCCTGACTTTC
clone size: .
D gene: TRBD2
J gene: TRBJ2-6
V gene: TRBV7-2

CDR3 protein: CASGQNTEAFF
CDR3 DNA: TGTGCCAGCGGACAAAACACTGAAGCTTTCTTT
clone size: few
D gene: .
J gene: TRBJ1-1
V gene: TRBV3-1

CDR3 protein: CASSQLSQRVGEKLFF
CDR3 DNA: TGCGCCAGCAGCCAACTCTCGCAGCGGGTGGGTGAAAAACTGTTTTTT
clone size: few
D gene: .
J gene: TRBJ1-4
V gene: TRBV4-1

CDR3 protein: CASSSGTRILDEQFF
CDR3 DNA: TGTGCCAGCAGCTCCGGGACTAGAATTTTGGATGAGCAGTTCTTC
clone size: many
D gene: TRBD2
J gene: TRBJ2-1
V gene: TRBV27

CDR3 protein: CASSQATSDRETQYF
CDR3 DNA: TGTGCCAGCAGCCAAGCCACTAGCGACCGAGAGACCCAGTACTTC
clone size: .
D gene: TRBD2
J gene: TRBJ2-5
V gene: TRBV3-1

CDR3 protein: CASSPRGQNEQFF
CDR3 DNA: TGTGCCAGCAGCCCCAGGGGGCAGAATGAGCAGTTCTTC
clone size: .
D gene: TRBD1
J gene: TRBJ2-1
V gene: TRBV7-6

CDR3 protein: CATSGGQGYEQYF
CDR3 DNA: TGTGCCACCAGCGGCGGACAGGGGTACGAGCAGTACTTC
clone size: many
D gene: TRBD1
J gene: TRBJ2-7
V gene: TRBV24-1

CDR3 protein: CASSVGDRVEQYF
CDR3 DNA: TGTGCCAGCAGCGTGGGCGACAGGGTAGAGCAGTACTTC
clone size: .
D gene: TRBD1
J gene: TRBJ2-7
V gene: TRBV9

CDR3 protein: CASSHRGGYYEQYF
CDR3 DNA: TGTGCCAGCAGCCACAGGGGTGGCTACTACGAGCAGTACTTC
clone size: few
D gene: TRBD1
J gene: TRBJ2-7
V gene: TRBV5-5

CDR3 protein: CASSLFTANTGELFF
CDR3 DNA: TGTGCCAGCAGCTTATTCACAGCGAACACCGGGGAGCTGTTTTTT
clone size: few
D gene: .
J gene: TRBJ2-2
V gene: TRBV7-2

CDR3 protein: CATRRDLMTDEQFF
CDR3 DNA: TGTGCCACCAGACGGGACCTCATGACGGATGAGCAGTTCTTC
clone size: .
D gene: .
J gene: TRBJ2-1
V gene: TRBV24-1

CDR3 protein: CASSPGGIPYEQYF
CDR3 DNA: TGTGCCAGCAGCCCGGGTGGGATACCCTACGAGCAGTACTTC
clone size: .
D gene: .
J gene: TRBJ2-7
V gene: TRBV7-6

CDR3 protein: CASSYTSLRDEQYF
CDR3 DNA: TGTGCCAGCAGTTACACTAGCCTGAGGGACGAGCAGTACTTC
clone size: few
D gene: .
J gene: TRBJ2-7
V gene: TRBV6-2/TRBV6-3

CDR3 protein: CASSPRQRTGELFF
CDR3 DNA: TGTGCCAGCAGCCCGCGACAGAGAACCGGGGAGCTGTTTTTT
clone size: few
D gene: .
J gene: TRBJ2-2
V gene: TRBV4-2

CDR3 protein: CASSTSGQSYNEQFF
CDR3 DNA: TGCGCCAGCAGCACTAGCGGACAATCCTACAATGAGCAGTTCTTC
clone size: few
D gene: TRBD2
J gene: TRBJ2-1
V gene: TRBV5-1

CDR3 protein: CASTYGSGANVLTF
CDR3 DNA: TGTGCCAGCACTTATGGCTCTGGGGCCAACGTCCTGACTTTC
clone size: .
D gene: .
J gene: TRBJ2-6
V gene: TRBV27

CDR3 protein: CASSRTGARLTDTQYF
CDR3 DNA: TGTGCCAGCAGCCGGACAGGGGCGAGATTGACAGATACGCAGTATTTT
clone size: once
D gene: TRBD1
J gene: TRBJ2-3
V gene: TRBV11-1

CDR3 protein: CASRFSSSGSDTQYF
CDR3 DNA: TGCGCCAGCAGGTTTTCATCTAGCGGGAGTGATACGCAGTATTTT
clone size: .
D gene: TRBD2
J gene: TRBJ2-3
V gene: TRBV5-1

CDR3 protein: CSARIDLNTEAFF
CDR3 DNA: TGCAGCGCGAGGATCGACCTGAACACTGAAGCTTTCTTT
clone size: .
D gene: .
J gene: TRBJ1-1
V gene: TRBV29-1

CDR3 protein: CASSSSQISSYEQYF
CDR3 DNA: TGTGCCAGCAGTTCTTCCCAGATAAGCTCCTACGAGCAGTACTTC
clone size: .
D gene: .
J gene: TRBJ2-7
V gene: TRBV11-2

CDR3 protein: CASSSTSGTGLRPQHF
CDR3 DNA: TGTGCCAGCAGTTCAACCTCCGGGACAGGGCTCCGGCCCCAGCATTTT
clone size: .
D gene: TRBD1
J gene: TRBJ1-5
V gene: TRBV12-3/TRBV12-4

CDR3 protein: CASSRDPNTGELFF
CDR3 DNA: TGTGCCAGCAGCCGGGACCCGAACACCGGGGAGCTGTTTTTT
clone size: many
D gene: .
J gene: TRBJ2-2
V gene: TRBV2

CDR3 protein: CASSKQAGAGELFF
CDR3 DNA: TGTGCCAGCAGCAAACAGGCAGGGGCCGGGGAGCTGTTTTTT
clone size: few
D gene: .
J gene: TRBJ2-2
V gene: TRBV6-2/TRBV6-3

CDR3 protein: CASSLGQTTEAFF
CDR3 DNA: TGTGCCAGCAGCCTCGGACAGACCACTGAAGCTTTCTTT
clone size: few
D gene: .
J gene: TRBJ1-1
V gene: TRBV7-6

CDR3 protein: CASSFPGRRGGAFF
CDR3 DNA: TGTGCCAGCAGCTTCCCGGGTAGGAGGGGAGGAGCTTTCTTT
clone size: .
D gene: .
J gene: TRBJ1-1
V gene: TRBV11-2

CDR3 protein: CASSQDEGDNTGELFF
CDR3 DNA: TGCGCCAGCAGCCAAGATGAGGGAGACAACACCGGGGAGCTGTTTTTT
clone size: many
D gene: .
J gene: TRBJ2-2
V gene: TRBV4-3

CDR3 protein: CASSLGAAATNEKLFF
CDR3 DNA: TGTGCCAGCAGCTTAGGAGCGGCCGCAACTAATGAAAAACTGTTTTTT
clone size: .
D gene: .
J gene: TRBJ1-4
V gene: TRBV7-9

CDR3 protein: CSARVRDRGLTEAFF
CDR3 DNA: TGCAGTGCTCGTGTTAGGGACAGGGGGCTCACTGAAGCTTTCTTT
clone size: .
D gene: TRBD1
J gene: TRBJ1-1
V gene: TRBV20-1

CDR3 protein: CASSPWTGELFF
CDR3 DNA: TGTGCCAGTAGCCCGTGGACCGGGGAGCTGTTTTTT
clone size: .
D gene: .
J gene: TRBJ2-2
V gene: TRBV19

CDR3 protein: CASSARDRRKYGYTF
CDR3 DNA: TGTGCCAGCAGCGCCCGGGACAGGAGGAAATATGGCTACACCTTC
clone size: .
D gene: TRBD1
J gene: TRBJ1-2
V gene: TRBV7-2